The TCR beta chain under discussion was sequenced for a study of blood T cells in healthy people across ages. Study as a whole: Roughly one uniquely barcoded beta molecule per two T cells was captured. Notes on the study in general: Diversity figures based on one million T cells were deemed too low.

A second PCR, run for about 7 to 11 cycles, used a sample-barcoded 5' primer plus a J-beta primer mix. The study obtained at least 3 million CDR3-containing paired-end reads from every sample. TCRdb passed the 5' RACE reads through MiXCR, listing each CDR3 protein once. The sample shows about 940,000 distinct CDR3 sequences, 40% to 60% of them seen only once. As regards this clonotype: The antigen remains unidentified.

The authors isolated at least 7 million PBMCs per sample. Trimming removed 1 base at V and 3 bases at J, with 9 bases between. The CDR3 spans 14 residues. The V gene's germline CDR1 is SGHTA and CDR2 FQGNSA. The V gene is TRBV7-2, the J gene TRBJ1-2, with D hard to call. The clonotype originates from a man aged 30 to 39 in good health. Material for sequencing was blood. As DNA, the CDR3 is TGTGCCAGCAGCTTAGAGGCAGATTACTATGGCTACACCTTC. Residues: CASSLEADYYGYTF.